Listed here are 20 T cell receptor beta chains from one sample, sequenced in a study of blood T cell repertoires in COVID-19. This table comes from immunoSEQ multiplex PCR, and its TCRdb copy is limited to in-frame clones, with some not included. The sample includes 100,000 or so clones, about 81% of them seen just once. Material: peripheral blood. The receptors derive from a man at least 80 years old with acute or convalescent COVID-19.

This clone occurred once. The chain combines TRBV25-1 with TRBJ2-7; 8 bases are shared with TRBD2. The junction had 7 bases not matched to a gene; V was cut back by 6 bases and J by 3 bases. There are 14 residues in the CDR3. CDR1 is MGHDK, CDR2 SYGVNS, per germline. The CDR3 nucleotides are TGTGCCAGCAGGGCAGCGGGAGACCTCTACGAGCAGTACTTC. Protein product: CASRAAGDLYEQYF.

This clone was picked up one time. The V call is TRBV30, the J call TRBJ2-7; weak D call: TRBD1 (5 bases). V was pared by 2 bases and J by 9 bases, with 17 bases between. The germline V gene encodes CDR1 GTSNPN and CDR2 SVGIG (reference sequence). CDR3 size: 13 residues. The CDR3 loop reads CAWSSGARPGQYF. The CDR3 bases are TGTGCCTGGAGTTCTGGGGCTAGGCCGGGGCAGTACTTC. Using reference TRBV30 and TRBJ2-7 for the parts outside the CDR3, the full variable domain is SQTIHQWPATLVQPVGSPLSLECTVEGTSNPNLYWYRQAAGRGLQLLFYSVGIGQISSEVPQNLSASRPQDRQFILSSKKLLLSDSGFYLCAWSSGARPGQYFGPGTRLTVT.

The rearrangement links TRBV5-5 to TRBJ2-2; 9 bases match TRBD1. The CDR3 runs 15 residues. Trimming at V came to 3 bases and at J to 2 bases, leaving 2 bases not matched to a gene. From germline, CDR1 is SGHKS and CDR2 YYEKEE (reference sequence). CDR3 coding DNA: TGTGCCAGCAGCTGGGGACAGGGAAACACCGGGGAGCTGTTTTTT. This encodes CASSWGQGNTGELFF.

This clone was seen only once. The CDR3 spells CASSLDMSAGGYTF. In DNA form, the CDR3 reads TGTGCCAGCAGCTTAGATATGTCGGCGGGGGGCTACACCTTC. The chain carries TRBV7-2 and TRBJ1-2; no clear D. Trimming left V 1 base short and J 8 bases short, with 14 bases between. Germline V gives CDR1 SGHTA, CDR2 FQGNSA. This CDR3 comprises 14 residues.

This chain connects TRBV6-2 or TRBV6-3 to TRBJ1-5; tentatively, D is TRBD1 (5 bases). The CDR3 is 16 residues long. Trimming removed 0 bases at V and 3 bases at J, with 12 bases between. Germline V gives CDR1 MNHEY, CDR2 SVGEGT. The CDR3 region is CASSYSTAFLNQPQHF. CDR3 in DNA: TGTGCCAGCAGTTACTCGACAGCCTTCCTCAATCAGCCCCAGCATTTT.

V gene TRBV5-5 combines with J gene TRBJ2-7; 9 nucleotides match TRBD1. With 3 bases clipped from V and 6 bases from J, the junction kept 10 bases outside the gene matches. Germline values: CDR1 SGHKS, CDR2 YYEKEE (reference sequence). The CDR3 contains 15 residues. The CDR3 loop is CASSSTGGEYFEQYF. CDR3 sequence (DNA): TGTGCCAGCAGCTCGACAGGGGGGGAATATTTCGAGCAGTACTTC.

This clone has more than one count but fewer than ten. The rearrangement uses TRBV9 and TRBJ2-3; 11 bases agree with TRBD2. Germline V gene lookup returns CDR1 SGDLS and CDR2 YYNGEE. CDR3 size: 15 residues. V gave up 6 bases and J gave up 4 bases; unmatched junction bases: 7. The CDR3 loop is CASTSLAGGPDTQYF. CDR3 DNA sequence: TGTGCCAGCACGTCTCTAGCGGGAGGACCAGATACGCAGTATTTT.

V is TRBV6-5 and J is TRBJ1-1; 9 nucleotides align to TRBD1. CDR3 length: 15 amino acids. Germline V gene sequence: CDR1 MNHEY, CDR2 SVGAGI. Germline trimming cut 8 bases from V and 4 bases from J; bases unmatched to any gene: 11. CDR3 sequence: CASHKRGQGRTEAFF. The CDR3, as DNA: TGTGCCAGCCATAAGAGGGGACAGGGACGCACTGAAGCTTTCTTT.

The chain combines TRBV7-2 with TRBJ2-3; tentative D call: TRBD1 (6 bases). This CDR3 has 14 residues. The germline V and J ends were trimmed by 5 bases and 0 bases, with 9 bases remaining between them. CDR1 and CDR2 (germline): SGHTA, FQGNSA. CDR3: CASSPGQSTDTQYF. For the CDR3, the DNA is TGTGCCAGCAGCCCCGGACAGAGCACAGATACGCAGTATTTT.

This chain links TRBV15 with TRBJ2-4; tentative D call: TRBD2 (5 bases). Trimming pared 0 bases from V and 9 bases from J, leaving 12 bases between. The CDR3 has 14 amino acids. The germline gives CDR1 LNHNV, CDR2 YYDKDF (reference sequence). CDR3 residues: CATSRDPTRGIQYF. The CDR3 coding sequence is TGTGCCACCAGCAGAGATCCCACTCGGGGCATTCAGTACTTC.

The V call is TRBV18, the J call TRBJ2-3; D might be TRBD2 (5 bases). From germline, CDR1 is KGHSH and CDR2 LQKENI. CDR3 length equals 15 residues. V lost 2 bases, J lost 4 bases, and 13 bases lay in between. The CDR3 here is CASSPGLGRADTQYF. The DNA for the CDR3 is TGTGCCAGCTCACCAGGACTCGGGCGGGCAGATACGCAGTATTTT.

The genes are TRBV6-4 and TRBJ2-3; possibly TRBD1 for D (6 bases). Trimming shortened V by 10 bases and J by 5 bases, and 16 bases separated the two germline ends. This CDR3 comprises 13 residues. CDR1 and CDR2 (germline): MRHNA, SNTAGT. The DNA for the CDR3 is TGTGCCACCGCAGGGGAAAGAGGAGATACGCAGTATTTT. It encodes CATAGERGDTQYF.

V and J are TRBV9 and TRBJ2-1, with 7 bases lining up with TRBD1. The CDR3 totals 16 residues. The V segment lost 0 bases and the J segment 1 base; nucleotides outside the gene matches: 4. Germline V gene sequence: CDR1 SGDLS, CDR2 YYNGEE. The CDR3 bases are TGTGCCAGCAGCGTAGAGGGGACAGTTTCCTACAATGAGCAGTTCTTC. It is translated as CASSVEGTVSYNEQFF.

CDR3 residues: CASSEGSGNTIYF. The CDR3 coding sequence is TGCGCCAGCAGCGAGGGCTCTGGAAACACCATATATTTT. The V gene is TRBV5-1, the J gene TRBJ1-3, with no clear D. The CDR3 spans 13 residues. V lost 4 bases and J lost 0, with 5 bases in between. The germline V gene encodes CDR1 SGHRS and CDR2 YFSETQ.

The chain has TRBV6-2 or TRBV6-3 and TRBJ1-2; a possible D gene is TRBD1 (5 bases). CDR3 length equals 16 residues. Germline V gene lookup returns CDR1 MNHEY and CDR2 SVGEGT. The V gene lost 5 bases and the J gene lost 8 bases, with 24 bases spanning the gap. In DNA, the CDR3 is TGTGCCAGCAGTACCTCCCAATGGAAAGGGGCGCAAGGCTACACCTTC. This sequence encodes CASSTSQWKGAQGYTF.

V is TRBV6-4 and J is TRBJ2-1; 15 bases match TRBD2. The CDR3 has 16 residues. CDR1 and CDR2 from the germline V gene are MRHNA and SNTAGT. The V and J ends lost 4 bases and 10 bases, in that order; junction bases with no gene match: 8. The CDR3 loop reads CASSVTGTSGRLEQFF. The CDR3 coding sequence is TGTGCCAGCAGTGTTACCGGGACTAGCGGGAGGTTAGAGCAGTTCTTC.

The chain links TRBV7-9 to TRBJ2-1, with 12 positions matching TRBD2. The CDR3 length is 17 residues. Trimming at V came to 1 base and at J to 4 bases, leaving 5 bases not matched to a gene. CDR1 and CDR2 (germline): SEHNR, FQNEAQ (reference sequence). The CDR3: CASSLGTSGNIYNEQFF. CDR3 DNA: TGTGCCAGCAGCTTAGGGACTAGCGGGAACATTTACAATGAGCAGTTCTTC.

The rearrangement joins TRBV6-2 or TRBV6-3 to TRBJ1-5; 9 positions match TRBD1. The V gene's germline CDR1 is MNHEY and CDR2 SVGEGT. The CDR3 sequence is 15 residues long. V trimming: 0 bases; J trimming: 11 bases; junction bases outside the gene matches: 8. The CDR3 sequence is CASSYSGTGSMTQHF. CDR3 DNA sequence: TGTGCCAGCAGTTACTCCGGGACAGGGTCCATGACCCAGCATTTT.

This clone was seen once. The rearrangement links TRBV6-5 to TRBJ1-5; TRBD1 agrees at 9 bases. The length of the CDR3 is 15 residues. Germline lookup yields CDR1 MNHEY and CDR2 SVGAGI. The trim removed 5 bases at V and 1 base at J, leaving 3 bases unmatched. The CDR3 sequence is CASSRDRVSNQPQHF. CDR3 nucleotides: TGTGCCAGCAGTAGGGACAGGGTGAGCAATCAGCCCCAGCATTTT.

V usage is TRBV6-2 or TRBV6-3 and J usage is TRBJ1-5; D might be TRBD1 (6 bases). Trimming cost V 3 bases and J 7 bases, with 13 bases left between them. CDR3 length equals 14 residues. The germline V gene encodes CDR1 MNHEY and CDR2 SVGEGT. CDR3 sequence: CASSYDRNAQPQHF. For the CDR3, the DNA is TGTGCCAGCAGTTATGACAGGAATGCACAGCCCCAGCATTTT.